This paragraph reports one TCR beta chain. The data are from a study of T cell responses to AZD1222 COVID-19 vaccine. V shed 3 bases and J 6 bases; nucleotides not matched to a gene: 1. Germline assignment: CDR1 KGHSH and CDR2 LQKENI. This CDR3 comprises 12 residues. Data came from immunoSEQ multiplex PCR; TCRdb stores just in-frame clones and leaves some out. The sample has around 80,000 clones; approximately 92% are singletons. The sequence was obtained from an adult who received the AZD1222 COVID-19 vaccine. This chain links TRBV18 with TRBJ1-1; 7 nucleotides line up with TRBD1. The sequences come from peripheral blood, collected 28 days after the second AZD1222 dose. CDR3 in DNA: TGTGCCAGCTCACCCCAGGGGGCTGAAGCTTTCTTT. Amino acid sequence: CASSPQGAEAFF.